Listed here are 10 T cell receptor beta chains from one sample, sequenced in a study of blood T cells in healthy people across ages. A J-beta primer mix and a sample-barcoded 5' primer were used in a second PCR of about 7 to 12 cycles. TCRdb reprocessed the 5' RACE reads with MiXCR, giving one entry per CDR3 protein. Of 850,000 to 950,000 distinct CDR3 sequences in the sample, 29% were seen once. The sequencing sample was made of blood. The receptors come from a woman older than 75 in good health.

This clonotype was observed many times. The V call is TRBV6-2 or TRBV6-3, the J call TRBJ1-5, with a tentative D call TRBD1 (5 bases). The CDR3 has 13 residues. Germline V lookup: CDR1 MNHEY, CDR2 SVGEGT. V lost 8 bases to trimming and J lost 11 bases, with 19 bases between them. CDR3 coding DNA: TGTGCCAGCTCAGGGTTGGAGGTCCGGACCCAGCATTTT. It codes for CASSGLEVRTQHF.

With respect to this clonotype: A much larger clone differs by one base, so this may be a read error. This chain connects TRBV25-1 to TRBJ2-1; D unresolved. Germline V lookup: CDR1 MGHDK, CDR2 SYGVNS. Deletions cut 6 bases from V and 8 bases from J, with 14 bases between. This CDR3 comprises 13 residues. CDR3 nucleotides: TGTGCCAGCAGAGACGGAGCCCGGGATGAGCAGTTCTTC. This sequence encodes CASRDGARDEQFF.

This clonotype occurred a few times. The J gene is TRBJ1-2, the V gene TRBV24-1; 9 bases map to TRBD1. Germline assignment: CDR1 KGHDR and CDR2 SFDVKD. J lost 2 bases, V lost 4 bases, and 16 bases had no gene match. The CDR3 is 19 amino acids. DNA for the CDR3: TGTGCCACCAGTGACGCCTCCGGGACAGGGATTGGGGGAAACTATGGCTACACCTTC. Its protein is CATSDASGTGIGGNYGYTF.

Regarding this clonotype: A read error may be the cause here, since a much bigger clone is one base away. This chain links TRBV14 with TRBJ2-5; D is ambiguous. The end of the DNA fits TRBJ2-7 better, so the J call may be wrong. The germline gives CDR1 SGHDN, CDR2 FVKESK. The CDR3 is made up of 13 amino acids. The CDR3 loop is CASSPVKTYEQYF. The CDR3 DNA sequence: TGTGCCAGCAGCCCCGTCAAGACCTACGAGCAGTACTTC.

This clonotype was recorded at least ten times. V gene TRBV4-1 combines with J gene TRBJ2-3, with 8 bases aligning to TRBD2. This CDR3 is 16 amino acids long. Germline assignment: CDR1 MGHRA and CDR2 YSYEKL. Losses at the gene ends were 3 bases for V and 3 bases for J; bases not matched to a gene: 8. The CDR3 here is CASSQQRGLVTDTQYF. Here the CDR3 DNA reads TGCGCCAGCAGCCAGCAAAGGGGACTAGTTACAGATACGCAGTATTTT.

This clonotype was detected a few times. This may be a read error: a much more frequent sequence differs by one nucleotide. J is TRBJ2-5 and V is TRBV6-5; maybe TRBD2 (7 bases). This CDR3 is built from 13 residues. V lost 11 bases, J lost 11 bases, and 24 bases lay in between. The V gene's germline CDR1 is MNHEY and CDR2 SVGAGI. CDR3 protein: CAWGGAFSYGQYF. CDR3 bases: TGTGCCTGGGGGGGGGCTTTCTCCTACGGGCAGTACTTC.

This clonotype was seen ten or more times. V and J are TRBV5-4 and TRBJ2-5; D remains ambiguous. Germline CDR1 SGHNT, CDR2 YYREEE (reference sequence). The CDR3 length is 15 residues. V dropped 4 bases and J dropped 1 base, with 14 bases sitting between them. In nucleotides, the CDR3 is TGTGCCAGCAGCCCTAACTTGGGGTCCCAAGAGACCCAGTACTTC. This sequence encodes CASSPNLGSQETQYF.

For this clonotype: A much larger clone is a single base away; this may be a read error. This chain joins TRBV12-3 or TRBV12-4 and TRBJ2-7, with TRBD2 matching over 9 bases. J lost 7 bases, V lost 7 bases, and 14 bases had no gene match. This CDR3 has 15 amino acids. The CDR3 protein is CASTWGAGGSNEQYF. The CDR3 DNA reads TGTGCCAGCACCTGGGGGGCGGGGGGGAGCAATGAGCAGTACTTC.

V is TRBV28 and J is TRBJ2-4; 12 bases agree with TRBD2. The last part of the DNA fits TRBJ2-7 better; the J call may be wrong. Per germline, CDR1 MDHEN and CDR2 SYDVKM. This CDR3 spans 16 amino acids. CDR3: CASRSTSGGFLYEQYF. The CDR3 DNA follows: TGTGCCAGCAGGTCGACTAGCGGGGGATTCTTATACGAGCAGTACTTC.

Many counts were recorded for this clonotype. DNA for the CDR3: TGCGCCAGCAGCTTGGGCAGGTTAGCGACCCAGTACTTC. This gives the protein CASSLGRLATQYF. This chain connects TRBV5-1 to TRBJ2-5, with D hard to call. Germline assignment: CDR1 SGHRS and CDR2 YFSETQ. The CDR3 consists of 13 residues. V was clipped by 0 bases and J by 7 bases, with 10 bases between them.